The 2 T cell receptor beta chains presented below share a single source sample, sequenced in a study of OX40 agonist ivuxolimab in advanced cancers. TCRdb's table, derived via immunoSEQ multiplex PCR, lists solely in-frame clones and lacks some. The sample shows 55,000 to 70,000 clones, around nine tenths of them seen only once. The sample in question was CD4+ or CD8+ T cells sorted from blood, obtained in a trial of the OX40 agonist ivuxolimab. Every receptor here comes from an adult with an advanced solid tumor such as melanoma, head and neck, liver or kidney cancer.

V and J are TRBV10-3 and TRBJ1-1; D gene uncertain. The length of the CDR3 is 13 residues. Trimming shortened V by 6 bases and J by 3 bases, and 11 bases separated the two germline ends. Germline CDR1 is ENHRY and CDR2 is SYGVKD. In nucleotides, the CDR3 is TGTGCCATCAGGTCAGAGGCGGACACTGAAGCTTTCTTT. Translating gives CAIRSEADTEAFF.

V is TRBV5-1 and J is TRBJ2-3; D gene uncertain. The CDR3 contains 14 residues. The V and J ends lost 4 bases and 6 bases respectively, with 15 bases between them. CDR1 SGHRS and CDR2 YFSETQ come from the germline V gene. In DNA, the CDR3 is TGCGCCAGCAGCCATTCCTTGGTCGGGGATACGCAGTATTTT. Translated, it gives CASSHSLVGDTQYF.